Included here is one T cell receptor (beta chain) sequence, with context. Its antigen is currently unknown. The table came from immunoSEQ multiplex PCR; TCRdb's copy has only in-frame clones and leaves some out. Of approximately 8,000 clones listed, 80% are singletons. The data derive from a study of immune evolution from preneoplasia to lung adenocarcinoma. Study outcomes and limitations: Clonality was highest in normal lung, lower in later-stage lesions apparently. Top clone share appeared to fall from AAH through AIS, MIA, adenocarcinoma.

Trimming pared 7 bases from V and 4 bases from J, leaving 19 bases between. CDR1 is SQVTM, CDR2 ANQGSEA, per germline. This CDR3 has 14 amino acids. Sample: FFPE adjacent normal lung tissue. The sequence came from a person aged 70 to 79 with lung adenocarcinoma. This chain links TRBV29-1 with TRBJ1-1, with a tentative D call TRBD1 (6 bases). The CDR3 reads CSAQLTTGGTEAFF. The CDR3 DNA follows: TGCAGCGCCCAACTTACGACAGGAGGCACTGAAGCTTTCTTT. The variable domain in full, completed from reference TRBV29-1 and TRBJ1-1, reads SAVISQKPSRDICQRGTSLTIQCQVDSQVTMMFWYRQQPGQSLTLIATANQGSEATYESGFVIDKFPISRPNLTFSTLTVSNMSPEDSSIYLCSAQLTTGGTEAFFGQGTRLTVV.